One sample yielded the 18 T cell receptor beta chains listed below, sequenced in a study of T cells in Graves' hyperthyroidism and ophthalmopathy. It was RNA transcripts that yielded the amplified TCR beta CDR3 regions. During a first-round RT-PCR of the TCR CDR3, the HTBI primer set was used. TCRdb reprocessed the multiplex PCR reads with MiXCR, giving one entry per CDR3 protein. This table holds 300,000 to 500,000 distinct CDR3 sequences, around 15% found once. The sample was blood. The receptors were sampled from a middle-aged man with Graves' ophthalmopathy.

This clonotype has a count of ten or more. The chain couples TRBV12-3 or TRBV12-4 to TRBJ2-1; D possibly corresponds to TRBD1 (6 bases). This CDR3 is 15 amino acids long. Trimming left V 5 bases short and J 6 bases short, with 17 bases between. The CDR3 is CASSVDSLSSNEQFF. CDR3 coding DNA: TGTGCCAGCAGTGTGGACAGTCTCTCTAGCAATGAGCAGTTCTTC.

This clonotype was recorded at least ten times. The chain employs TRBV9 and TRBJ1-1; tentative D call: TRBD1 (6 bases). Trimming removed 0 bases at V and 5 bases at J, with 11 bases between. The CDR3 is 14 residues long. Germline V gene lookup returns CDR1 SGDLS and CDR2 YYNGEE. CDR3 in amino acids: CASSVVGGRTEAFF. The CDR3 nucleotides are TGTGCCAGCAGCGTAGTGGGGGGCCGGACTGAAGCTTTCTTT.

V usage is TRBV6-1 and J usage is TRBJ2-7, with D perhaps matching TRBD1 (5 bases). This CDR3 region has 11 residues. Germline CDR1 reads MNHNS; CDR2 reads SASEGT. V was shortened by 11 bases and J by 5 bases, with 13 bases between the two germline ends. The chain's CDR3 is CAALGVNEQYF. DNA of the CDR3: TGTGCCGCTTTAGGGGTCAACGAGCAGTACTTC.

The table lists this clonotype with many counts. The chain recombines TRBV20-1 with TRBJ2-1, with 13 bases matching TRBD2. Per the germline V gene, CDR1 is DFQATT and CDR2 is SNEGSKA (reference sequence). The CDR3 has 17 amino acids. After removal of 8 bases from V and 5 bases from J, the junction contained 15 bases not matched to a gene. The CDR3 sequence: CSTYPTSGRSSHNEQFF. The DNA for the CDR3 is TGCAGTACCTATCCGACTAGCGGGAGGAGTTCGCACAATGAGCAGTTCTTC.

The chain is built from TRBV6-2 or TRBV6-3 and TRBJ1-5; D possibly corresponds to TRBD1 (6 bases). The CDR3 runs to 13 residues. Germline-derived CDR1 and CDR2 are MNHEY and SVGEGT. The germline V and J ends were trimmed by 6 bases and 5 bases, with 11 bases remaining between them. The CDR3 spells CASRQDSYQPQHF. CDR3 sequence (DNA): TGTGCCAGCAGACAGGACAGTTATCAGCCCCAGCATTTT.

V is TRBV12-3 or TRBV12-4 and J is TRBJ2-3, with 7 bases that match TRBD1. This CDR3 has 15 amino acids. The V gene end was trimmed by 4 bases and the J gene end by 1 base; junction bases not matched to a gene: 5. CDR3 DNA sequence: TGTGCCAGCAGTTCAAGGGGGCACGGCACAGATACGCAGTATTTT. Its translation is CASSSRGHGTDTQYF.

This clonotype was observed many times. The V call is TRBV5-1, the J call TRBJ2-1; 7 nucleotides match TRBD1. This CDR3 contains 14 residues. V trimming: 0 bases; J trimming: 9 bases; junction bases outside the gene matches: 6. Germline V gene sequence: CDR1 SGHRS, CDR2 YFSETQ. The CDR3 protein is CASSLDRGRSEQFF. CDR3 DNA sequence: TGCGCCAGCAGCTTGGACAGGGGTAGGAGTGAGCAGTTCTTC.

The table lists this clonotype with a few counts. One end of the junction varies from germline; a read error may be responsible. This chain connects TRBV3-1 to TRBJ2-7; TRBD2 agrees at 13 bases. The germline V gene has CDR1 LGHDT and CDR2 YNNKEL (reference sequence). The CDR3 extends over 13 amino acids. CDR3 sequence reads: CASSQGTSGRVGF. CDR3 coding DNA: TGTGCCAGCAGCCAAGGGACTAGCGGGAGAGTCGGCTTC.

This clonotype was seen repeatedly, ten times or more. The rearrangement joins TRBV6-1 to TRBJ2-5, with TRBD1 matching over 10 bases. Germline V lookup: CDR1 MNHNS, CDR2 SASEGT. The CDR3 is 16 residues long. Trimming removed 6 bases from V and 7 bases from J; junction bases left unmatched: 14. The CDR3 reads CASSRTGQGGLGTQYF. The CDR3 nucleotides are TGTGCCAGCAGCAGAACTGGACAGGGGGGGTTAGGGACCCAGTACTTC.

This clonotype occurred a few times. This sequence joins TRBV19 and TRBJ2-1; D tentatively fits TRBD1 or TRBD2 (6 bases each). The CDR3 loop spans 16 amino acids. Germline assignment: CDR1 LNHDA and CDR2 SQIVND (reference sequence). V was clipped by 6 bases and J by 1 base, with 16 bases between them. The CDR3 loop reads CASSPTGALSYNEQFF. CDR3 DNA sequence: TGTGCCAGTAGCCCCACGGGGGCGTTATCCTACAATGAGCAGTTCTTC.

This clonotype was observed a handful of times. The chain has TRBV30 and TRBJ2-3, with no clear D. The ends were cut back, 2 bases at V and 5 bases at J, with 5 bases in the middle. Germline CDR1 reads GTSNPN; CDR2 reads SVGIG (reference sequence). This CDR3 has 11 amino acids. As DNA, the CDR3 is TGTGCCTGGAGTAGCCAAGATACGCAGTATTTT. Amino acid sequence: CAWSSQDTQYF.

The sample holds a few counts of this clonotype. The chain recombines TRBV2 with TRBJ2-1; D is perhaps TRBD2 (7 bases). The V end lost 1 base, the J end lost 5 bases, and 18 bases lay between the germline ends. This CDR3 is built from 17 residues. The germline gives CDR1 SNHLY, CDR2 FYNNEI. DNA for the CDR3: TGTGCCAGCAGTGAAGGACAGGTCAGGCGGGAGAACAATGAGCAGTTCTTC. Residues: CASSEGQVRRENNEQFF.

V is TRBV7-2 and J is TRBJ2-7, with 8 bases that match TRBD2. V shed 5 bases and J 1 base; nucleotides not matched to a gene: 7. Germline lookup yields CDR1 SGHTA and CDR2 FQGNSA. This CDR3 region has 15 residues. The CDR3 DNA follows: TGTGCCAGCAGCCAGAAACTAGCGGAATCCTACGAGCAGTACTTC. This translates into CASSQKLAESYEQYF.

There are many counts of this clonotype. V and J are TRBV20-1 and TRBJ2-5, with 7 positions matching TRBD1. The CDR3 is 13 amino acids. The germline CDR1 and CDR2 sequences are DFQATT and SNEGSKA (reference sequence). Trimming at V came to 5 bases and at J to 5 bases, leaving 8 bases not matched to a gene. The CDR3 region has the DNA TGCAGTGCTCCCCCCAGGGGGATCGAGACCCAGTACTTC. Translating gives CSAPPRGIETQYF.

The rearrangement links TRBV27 to TRBJ2-1, with D unclear. This CDR3 comprises 15 residues. Trimming pared 0 bases from V and 3 bases from J, leaving 9 bases between. Germline V gene data show CDR1 as MNHEY and CDR2 as SMNVEV (reference sequence). CDR3 in amino acids: CASSLSGDVYNEQFF. The CDR3 region has the DNA TGTGCCAGCAGTTTATCAGGTGATGTCTACAATGAGCAGTTCTTC.

This sequence joins TRBV4-1 and TRBJ2-5; D possibly corresponds to TRBD2 (5 bases). The CDR3 consists of 15 residues. V was clipped by 2 bases and J by 7 bases, with 17 bases between them. Germline CDR1 reads MGHRA; CDR2 reads YSYEKL. This CDR3 reads CASSQSSADAGTQYF. The CDR3 nucleotides read TGCGCCAGCAGCCAATCCTCCGCGGACGCGGGGACCCAGTACTTC.

This clonotype has a handful of counts. The chain uses TRBV19 and TRBJ1-2; D may be TRBD1 (5 bases). CDR3 size: 14 residues. Trimming removed 3 bases at V and 3 bases at J, with 11 bases between. Germline lookup yields CDR1 LNHDA and CDR2 SQIVND (reference sequence). The CDR3 spells CASSMGQGDYGYTF. The CDR3 bases are TGTGCCAGTAGTATGGGGCAGGGCGACTATGGCTACACCTTC.

There are a few counts of this clonotype. The V call is TRBV24-1, the J call TRBJ2-2; D call uncertain. Germline V gene data show CDR1 as KGHDR and CDR2 as SFDVKD. The CDR3 consists of 10 residues. Trimming stripped 3 bases from V and 15 bases from J, with 7 bases between. The CDR3 region is CATSDGRMFF. CDR3 in DNA: TGTGCCACCAGTGATGGGCGAATGTTTTTT.